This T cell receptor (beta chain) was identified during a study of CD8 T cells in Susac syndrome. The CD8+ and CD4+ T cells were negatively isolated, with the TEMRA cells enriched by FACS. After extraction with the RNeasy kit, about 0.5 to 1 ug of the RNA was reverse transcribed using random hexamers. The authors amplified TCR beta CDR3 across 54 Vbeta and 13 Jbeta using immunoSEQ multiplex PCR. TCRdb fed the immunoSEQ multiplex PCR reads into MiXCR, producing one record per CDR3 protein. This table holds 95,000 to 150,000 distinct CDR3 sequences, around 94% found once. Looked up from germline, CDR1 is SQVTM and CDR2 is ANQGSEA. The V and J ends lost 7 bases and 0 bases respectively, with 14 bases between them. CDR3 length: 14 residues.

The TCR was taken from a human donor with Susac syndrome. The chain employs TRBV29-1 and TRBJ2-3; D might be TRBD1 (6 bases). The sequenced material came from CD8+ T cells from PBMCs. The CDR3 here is CSARDITSTDTQYF. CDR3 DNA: TGCAGCGCCCGGGACATAACTAGCACAGATACGCAGTATTTT.